Each of the 28 T cell receptor beta chains below was sequenced from the same sample in a study of T-cell memory formation after mild COVID-19. TCRdb re-analysed the 5' RACE reads in MiXCR, keeping a single row per CDR3 protein. The sample gives roughly 150,000 distinct CDR3 sequences, approximately 25% of which show up once; around 22% is in the top ten. Sequenced sample: PBMCs or a T cell subset sorted from them (not recorded which). These receptors all come from an adult woman who had mild COVID-19 (a few samples of this study predate the infection). Cell type and time point are not known.

The chain carries TRBV5-1 and TRBJ1-1; unclear D gene. The CDR3 runs 14 residues. Trimming took off 0 bases at V and 1 base at J, with 7 bases between the two ends. Germline values: CDR1 SGHRS, CDR2 YFSETQ. CDR3 protein: CASSLEWRNTEAFF. In nucleotides, the CDR3 is TGCGCCAGCAGCTTGGAATGGAGGAACACTGAAGCTTTCTTT.

CDR3 nucleotide sequence: TGTGCCAGCAGTTACGACAGGGGCCCGGATGCAACTAATGAAAAACTGTTTTTT. Translation: CASSYDRGPDATNEKLFF. The V gene is TRBV6-5, the J gene TRBJ1-4; 8 nucleotides align to TRBD1. Losses at the gene ends were 2 bases for V and 0 bases for J; bases not matched to a gene: 8. Germline V gene lookup returns CDR1 MNHEY and CDR2 SVGAGI. CDR3 length: 18 amino acids.

This clonotype has only a few counts. The V call is TRBV29-1, the J call TRBJ2-7; possibly TRBD2 for D (5 bases). Trimming left V 5 bases short and J 3 bases short, with 14 bases between. Germline CDR1 reads SQVTM; CDR2 reads ANQGSEA. This CDR3 comprises 13 residues. For the CDR3, the DNA is TGCAGCGTTTTGAGGGTCGGAGACTACGAGCAGTACTTC. The encoded protein is CSVLRVGDYEQYF.

This clonotype has more than one count but fewer than ten. The gene calls are TRBV29-1 and TRBJ2-7; tentatively, D is TRBD2 (5 bases). The germline V and J ends were trimmed by 5 bases and 0 bases, with 8 bases remaining between them. The CDR3 runs to 12 residues. CDR1 is SQVTM, CDR2 ANQGSEA, per germline. CDR3 in amino acids: CSVLASSYEQYF. As DNA, the CDR3 is TGCAGCGTTTTAGCGAGCTCCTACGAGCAGTACTTC.

The chain joins TRBV7-9 to TRBJ2-7; tentatively, D is TRBD1 or TRBD2 (5 bases each). Trimming stripped 6 bases from V and 6 bases from J, with 18 bases between. CDR1 SEHNR and CDR2 FQNEAQ come from the germline V gene (reference sequence). The CDR3 loop spans 14 amino acids. The CDR3: CASRGHWESGEQYF. CDR3 nucleotide sequence: TGTGCCAGCAGGGGGCACTGGGAAAGCGGCGAGCAGTACTTC.

Written as DNA, the CDR3 is TGTGCCAGCAGTTACTCCCTAGCGGGAAACAATGAGCAGTTCTTC. The encoded protein is CASSYSLAGNNEQFF. The rearrangement joins TRBV6-5 to TRBJ2-1; 9 nucleotides align to TRBD2. Trimming cost V 0 bases and J 5 bases; bases outside gene matches: 2. Per the germline V gene, CDR1 is MNHEY and CDR2 is SVGAGI. The CDR3 length is 15 residues.

The V gene is TRBV29-1, the J gene TRBJ1-4; 7 bases are shared with TRBD1. This CDR3 is built from 16 residues. V trimming: 3 bases; J trimming: 0 bases; junction bases outside the gene matches: 7. Germline CDR1 is SQVTM and CDR2 is ANQGSEA. The CDR3 spells CSVEASTGATNEKLFF. CDR3 DNA: TGCAGCGTTGAGGCCTCAACAGGGGCAACTAATGAAAAACTGTTTTTT. Together with reference TRBV29-1 and TRBJ1-4, the CDR3 gives the full variable domain: SAVISQKPSRDICQRGTSLTIQCQVDSQVTMMFWYRQQPGQSLTLIATANQGSEATYESGFVIDKFPISRPNLTFSTLTVSNMSPEDSSIYLCSVEASTGATNEKLFFGSGTQLSVL.

The V gene is TRBV7-9, the J gene TRBJ2-7, with a possible D match to TRBD1 (5 bases). The CDR3 has 17 residues. Germline CDR1 reads SEHNR; CDR2 reads FQNEAQ (reference sequence). The V gene lost 4 bases and the J gene lost 1 base, with 20 bases spanning the gap. The CDR3 sequence is CASSYLMGSTDSYEQYF. The CDR3 DNA reads TGTGCCAGCAGCTACCTAATGGGGTCGACAGATTCCTACGAGCAGTACTTC.

The chain joins TRBV7-9 to TRBJ2-3; either TRBD1 or TRBD2 may supply D (6 bases each). This CDR3 has 16 residues. V dropped 5 bases and J dropped 0 bases, with 15 bases sitting between them. The germline gives CDR1 SEHNR, CDR2 FQNEAQ (reference sequence). The CDR3 loop is CASSDPQGTSTDTQYF. CDR3 nucleotide sequence: TGTGCCAGCAGCGACCCGCAGGGGACTAGCACAGATACGCAGTATTTT. The entire variable domain, with the rest obtained from reference TRBV7-9 and TRBJ2-3, is as follows: DTGVSQNPRHKITKRGQNVTFRCDPISEHNRLYWYRQTLGQGPEFLTYFQNEAQLEKSRLLSDRFSAERPKGSFSTLEIQRTEQGDSAMYLCASSDPQGTSTDTQYFGPGTRLTVL.

Remarks on this clonotype: Germline is not matched at one junction end, which may reflect a read error. V and J are TRBV15 and TRBJ2-7; TRBD1 aligns across 8 bases. Germline CDR1 and CDR2: LNHNV and YYDKDF (reference sequence). CDR3 length equals 16 residues. This chain's CDR3 is CATSGDRDRRPYEQYF. The CDR3 nucleotides read TGTGCCACCAGCGGAGACCGGGACAGGAGACCCTACGAGCAGTACTTC.

The table lists this clonotype with a few counts. The rearrangement links TRBV12-3 or TRBV12-4 to TRBJ2-7, with D possibly matching TRBD2 (6 bases). V was shortened by 3 bases and J by 3 bases, with 12 bases between the two germline ends. The CDR3 runs to 14 residues. This CDR3 is CASSLDRELYEQYF. The CDR3 DNA sequence: TGTGCCAGCAGTTTGGATCGGGAGCTCTACGAGCAGTACTTC.

This clonotype was found a few times. This chain connects TRBV10-3 to TRBJ2-7, with TRBD1 matching over 7 bases. This CDR3 region has 17 residues. Germline V gives CDR1 ENHRY, CDR2 SYGVKD. The ends lost 3 bases at V and 7 bases at J; junction bases unmatched: 18. CDR3 DNA sequence: TGTGCCATCAGTGACCACCCTAGGGACAGACCCCGAGGGGAGCAGTACTTC. As protein: CAISDHPRDRPRGEQYF.

This clonotype was recorded a few times. The chain recombines TRBV30 with TRBJ2-7, with D maybe TRBD1 (6 bases). Germline loops: CDR1 GTSNPN, CDR2 SVGIG (reference sequence). The CDR3 covers 14 residues. The V gene lost 3 bases and the J gene lost 4 bases, with 16 bases spanning the gap. CDR3 sequence: CAWRERTVVYEQYF. In nucleotides, the CDR3 is TGTGCCTGGAGAGAAAGGACAGTCGTTTACGAGCAGTACTTC.

The chain recombines TRBV12-3 or TRBV12-4 with TRBJ2-5; 9 nucleotides align to TRBD1. This CDR3 has 14 residues. The ends lost 7 bases at V and 4 bases at J; junction bases unmatched: 7. The CDR3 bases are TGTGCCAGCACTCATCGGACAGGGGTAGAGACCCAGTACTTC. Protein product: CASTHRTGVETQYF.

This clonotype has only a few counts. The chain carries TRBV7-9 and TRBJ2-3; 7 bases map to TRBD2. The length of the CDR3 is 13 residues. Trimming removed 4 bases from V and 4 bases from J; junction bases left unmatched: 2. Germline CDR1 reads SEHNR; CDR2 reads FQNEAQ (reference sequence). The DNA for the CDR3 is TGTGCCAGCAGCTACGGGGGGTCAGATACGCAGTATTTT. It is translated as CASSYGGSDTQYF.

This clonotype was picked up a small number of times. DNA for the CDR3: TGTGCCAGCAGCATGGAAGGACTAGCGGGGGACACAGATACGCAGTATTTT. It encodes CASSMEGLAGDTDTQYF. This chain links TRBV6-4 with TRBJ2-3; TRBD2 matches 13 bases. The V gene end was trimmed by 6 bases and the J gene end by 2 bases; junction bases not matched to a gene: 8. Germline-derived CDR1 and CDR2 are MRHNA and SNTAGT. The CDR3 loop spans 17 amino acids.

This clonotype was picked up a small number of times. The chain links TRBV4-1 to TRBJ2-7; D is unclear. Between the trimmed V and J ends, which lost 5 bases and 5 bases, there was a span of 13 bases. Germline values: CDR1 MGHRA, CDR2 YSYEKL. CDR3 length equals 13 residues. CDR3 loop: CASSLGPPNEQYF. In nucleotides, the CDR3 is TGCGCCAGCAGCTTAGGACCGCCAAACGAGCAGTACTTC.

This clonotype was detected only a few times. Written as DNA, the CDR3 is TGTGCCAGCAGCCCAGGGGTGGGAGGGATGCAGCCCCAGCATTTT. It codes for CASSPGVGGMQPQHF. The chain links TRBV4-2 to TRBJ1-5; D is possibly TRBD1 (6 bases). V was cut by 4 bases and J by 7 bases, with 17 bases left in between. The CDR3 spans 15 residues. Looked up from germline, CDR1 is LGHNA and CDR2 is YNFKEQ.

This clonotype has only a few counts. V is TRBV20-1 and J is TRBJ2-2, with 10 bases that match TRBD1. The CDR3 loop spans 16 amino acids. CDR1 and CDR2 (germline): DFQATT, SNEGSKA (reference sequence). J gave up 6 bases and V 5 bases, and 12 bases lay outside the gene matches. The CDR3 loop reads CSAGGTGVYEPGELFF. The CDR3 nucleotides read TGCAGTGCTGGAGGGACAGGGGTGTATGAACCCGGGGAGCTGTTTTTT.

This clonotype came up a few times. V gene TRBV7-8 combines with J gene TRBJ2-7; possibly TRBD1 for D (5 bases). Trimming shortened V by 0 bases and J by 4 bases, and 7 bases separated the two germline ends. CDR3 length: 13 residues. The germline CDR1 and CDR2 sequences are SGHVS and FQNEAQ. The CDR3 is CASSLAGHYEQYF. The DNA of the CDR3 is TGTGCCAGCAGCTTAGCAGGACATTACGAGCAGTACTTC.

V is TRBV15 and J is TRBJ1-1, with no clear D. The V end lost 8 bases, the J end lost 11 bases, and 18 bases lay between the germline ends. Germline values: CDR1 LNHNV, CDR2 YYDKDF (reference sequence). This CDR3 region has 12 residues. CDR3 bases: TGTGCCACCCCCCGGCCTGGGCCTCAGGCTTTCTTT. It translates to CATPRPGPQAFF.

The V gene is TRBV30, the J gene TRBJ1-1; D not certain. From germline, CDR1 is GTSNPN and CDR2 SVGIG (reference sequence). Trimming took 2 bases from V and 0 from J, leaving 7 bases between them. The CDR3 sequence is 13 residues long. The CDR3 region has the DNA TGTGCCTGGAGTATAGGGTTGAACACTGAAGCTTTCTTT. Its protein product is CAWSIGLNTEAFF.

The rearrangement uses TRBV7-9 and TRBJ1-1; D gene ambiguous. V shed 5 bases and J shed 1 base, with 14 bases lying between them. The CDR3 has 15 residues. CDR1 is SEHNR, CDR2 FQNEAQ, per germline (reference sequence). The CDR3 protein is CASSTLGPTNTEAFF. The DNA of the CDR3 is TGTGCCAGCAGCACCCTCGGGCCAACGAACACTGAAGCTTTCTTT.

This clonotype was detected only a few times. This sequence joins TRBV12-3 or TRBV12-4 and TRBJ2-3; the match to TRBD1 covers 11 bases. With V trimmed by 6 bases and J by 1 base, 9 bases remained unmatched. This CDR3 spans 17 amino acids. CDR3 coding DNA: TGTGCCAGCAGCTCCACCGGGACAGGGGGAGGCACAGATACGCAGTATTTT. Encoded protein: CASSSTGTGGGTDTQYF.

This chain connects TRBV7-9 to TRBJ2-3; 7 bases fit TRBD1. Unmatched junction bases numbered 8, after V lost 5 bases and J lost 3 bases. Germline V gene sequence: CDR1 SEHNR, CDR2 FQNEAQ (reference sequence). The CDR3 has 15 residues. The DNA for the CDR3 is TGTGCCAGCAGCCCCCGACAGGGCCAGACAGATACGCAGTATTTT. This encodes CASSPRQGQTDTQYF. Variable domain in full (rest from reference TRBV7-9 and TRBJ2-3): DTGVSQNPRHKITKRGQNVTFRCDPISEHNRLYWYRQTLGQGPEFLTYFQNEAQLEKSRLLSDRFSAERPKGSFSTLEIQRTEQGDSAMYLCASSPRQGQTDTQYFGPGTRLTVL.

On this clonotype itself: One junction end disagrees with the germline gene, perhaps due to a read error. The chain recombines TRBV28 with TRBJ2-1; 7 bases match TRBD2. Germline V CDR1 and CDR2: MDHEN, SYDVKM. The CDR3 runs to 16 residues. This chain's CDR3 is CVSSFSGGGSYNEQFF. The CDR3 DNA follows: TGTGTCAGCAGTTTTTCCGGCGGGGGCTCCTACAATGAGCAGTTCTTC.

The rearrangement joins TRBV7-2 to TRBJ2-7, with 9 bases matching TRBD1. The V gene end was trimmed by 1 base and the J gene end by 3 bases; junction bases not matched to a gene: 4. CDR3 size: 15 residues. CDR1 SGHTA and CDR2 FQGNSA come from the germline V gene. The CDR3 DNA sequence: TGTGCCAGCAGCTTAGATTGGACAGGGGTCTACGAGCAGTACTTC. Amino acid sequence: CASSLDWTGVYEQYF.

The chain carries TRBV6-5 and TRBJ2-3; D not resolved. Trimming removed 2 bases from V and 6 bases from J, with 3 bases in between. This CDR3 has 11 residues. The germline gives CDR1 MNHEY, CDR2 SVGAGI. This CDR3 reads CASSYGDTQYF. In DNA, the CDR3 is TGTGCCAGCAGTTACGGGGATACGCAGTATTTT.